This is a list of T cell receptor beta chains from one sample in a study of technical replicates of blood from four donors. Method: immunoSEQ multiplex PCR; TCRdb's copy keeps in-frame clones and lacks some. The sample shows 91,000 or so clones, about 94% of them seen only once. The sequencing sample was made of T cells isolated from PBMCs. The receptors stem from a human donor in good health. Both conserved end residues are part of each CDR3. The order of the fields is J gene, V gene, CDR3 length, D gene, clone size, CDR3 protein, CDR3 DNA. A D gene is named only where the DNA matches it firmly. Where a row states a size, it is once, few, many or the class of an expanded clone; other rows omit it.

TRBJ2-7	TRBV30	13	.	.	CAWSVQGNDEQYF	TGTGCCTGGAGTGTCCAGGGGAACGACGAGCAGTACTTC
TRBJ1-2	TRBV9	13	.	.	CASSVAAGYGYTF	TGTGCCAGCAGCGTAGCGGCCGGGTACGGCTACACCTTC
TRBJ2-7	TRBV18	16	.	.	CASSQTAGLNSYEQYF	TGTGCCAGCTCGCAAACGGCGGGACTCAACTCCTACGAGCAGTACTTC
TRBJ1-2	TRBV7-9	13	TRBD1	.	CASSLGTGKGYTF	TGTGCCAGCAGCTTAGGGACAGGGAAAGGCTACACCTTC
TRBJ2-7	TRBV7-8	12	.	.	CASSDRSNEQYF	TGTGCCAGCAGCGACAGGTCGAACGAGCAGTACTTC
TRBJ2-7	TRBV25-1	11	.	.	CASSESYEQYF	TGTGCCAGCAGTGAATCTTACGAGCAGTACTTC
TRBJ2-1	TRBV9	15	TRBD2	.	CASSAASGSHPEQFF	TGTGCCAGCAGCGCCGCTAGCGGGAGCCATCCTGAGCAGTTCTTC
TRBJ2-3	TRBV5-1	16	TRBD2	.	CASSWKLAGDRDTQYF	TGCGCCAGCAGCTGGAAACTAGCGGGAGATAGGGATACGCAGTATTTT
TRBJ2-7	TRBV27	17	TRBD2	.	CASRLLAGGQGSYEQYF	TGTGCCAGCAGATTACTAGCGGGAGGCCAAGGGTCCTACGAGCAGTACTTC
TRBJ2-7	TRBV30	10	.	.	CAWSREEQYF	TGTGCCTGGAGTCGGGAGGAGCAGTACTTC
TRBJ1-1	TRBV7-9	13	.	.	CASSLVGQPGVFF	TGTGCCAGCAGCTTAGTCGGACAGCCCGGGGTTTTCTTT
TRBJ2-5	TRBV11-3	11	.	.	CASRQVETQYF	TGTGCCAGCCGGCAGGTGGAGACCCAGTACTTC
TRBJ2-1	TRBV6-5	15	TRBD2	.	CASSLLAGPYNEQFF	TGTGCCAGCAGCCTACTAGCGGGCCCCTACAATGAGCAGTTCTTC
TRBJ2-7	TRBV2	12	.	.	CASRLVSYEQYF	TGTGCCAGCAGACTAGTCTCCTACGAGCAGTACTTC
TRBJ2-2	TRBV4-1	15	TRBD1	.	CASSPPGQGSGELFF	TGCGCCAGCAGCCCACCGGGACAGGGGTCCGGGGAGCTGTTTTTT
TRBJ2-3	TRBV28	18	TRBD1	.	CASSLGTLRDRRTDTQYF	TGTGCCAGCAGTTTAGGAACCCTCCGGGACAGGAGAACAGATACGCAGTATTTT
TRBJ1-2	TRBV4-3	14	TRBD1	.	CASSQGTGIYGYTF	TGCGCCAGCAGCCAAGGGACAGGGATCTATGGCTACACCTTC
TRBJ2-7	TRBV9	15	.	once	CASSVGDTFSYEQYF	TGTGCCAGCAGCGTAGGGGACACCTTCTCCTACGAGCAGTACTTC
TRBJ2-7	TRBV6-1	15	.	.	CASSEVEDTSYEQYF	TGTGCCAGCAGTGAAGTAGAGGATACTTCCTACGAGCAGTACTTC
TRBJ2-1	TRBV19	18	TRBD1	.	CASSMARARGLLGNEQFF	TGTGCCAGTAGTATGGCTCGGGCCAGGGGGCTATTGGGGAATGAGCAGTTCTTC
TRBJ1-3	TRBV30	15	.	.	CAWSVIRGTGNTIYF	TGTGCCTGGAGTGTAATCAGGGGCACTGGAAACACCATATATTTT
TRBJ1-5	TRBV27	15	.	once	CASSLTGPSNQPQHF	TGTGCCAGCAGTCTCACAGGCCCTAGCAATCAGCCCCAGCATTTT
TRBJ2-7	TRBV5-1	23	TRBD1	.	CASSESIRTGSAGVPGKLYEQYF	TGCGCCAGCAGCGAATCCATTAGGACAGGTTCGGCGGGCGTGCCGGGGAAACTCTATGAGCAGTACTTC
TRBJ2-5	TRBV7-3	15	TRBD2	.	CASSLGTSGSETQYF	TGTGCCAGCAGCTTAGGGACTAGCGGGAGCGAGACCCAGTACTTC
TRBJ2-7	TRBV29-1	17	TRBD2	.	CSVVGLAGGGPIYEQYF	TGCAGCGTTGTGGGGCTAGCGGGAGGTGGCCCGATCTACGAGCAGTACTTC
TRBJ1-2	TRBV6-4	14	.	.	CASRPNQGGGGYTF	TGTGCCAGCAGGCCTAACCAGGGTGGAGGGGGCTACACCTTC